Listed below are T cell receptor beta chains from one sample, sequenced in a study of low-dose radiotherapy and immunotherapy resistance in tumors. Each CDR3 protein gets one entry after TCRdb re-called the reads with MiXCR. The repertoire holds 100,000 or so distinct CDR3 sequences, less than 25% seen once, with about 4% in the top ten. The sequencing used PBMCs, collected after low-dose radiotherapy plus immunotherapy. All receptors come from a male donor with prostate cancer. The CDR3 runs from the conserved cysteine through the conserved F or W. The D gene is left open where the match is weak. Some rows mark clone size as missing; the rest say once, few, many or name a class of expanded clone.

cdr3_nt: TGTGCCAGCAGCCTGTTTGCAATTCAGTACTTC; cdr3_aa: CASSLFAIQYF; v_call: TRBV11-2; clone_size: many; j_call: TRBJ2-4; d_call: -
cdr3_nt: TGTGCCAGCAGCTTCGGGACAGGGAATGGCTACACCTTC; cdr3_aa: CASSFGTGNGYTF; v_call: TRBV7-9; clone_size: many; j_call: TRBJ1-2; d_call: TRBD1
cdr3_nt: TGTGCCAACAGGGAAGGGAACACTGAAGCTTTCTTT; cdr3_aa: CANREGNTEAFF; v_call: TRBV7-2; clone_size: many; j_call: TRBJ1-1; d_call: -
cdr3_nt: TGTGCCAGTAGTCGTTGGTCCCCCCAAGGGACAGGGGATGGCTACACCTTC; cdr3_aa: CASSRWSPQGTGDGYTF; v_call: TRBV19; clone_size: many; j_call: TRBJ1-2; d_call: TRBD1
cdr3_nt: TGTGCCAGCAGCACGGACGGTAACACCGGGGAGCTGTTTTTT; cdr3_aa: CASSTDGNTGELFF; v_call: TRBV28; clone_size: -; j_call: TRBJ2-2; d_call: -
cdr3_nt: TGCAGTGCGTGCCGGGACGGCAGGGGCGAGCAGTACTTC; cdr3_aa: CSACRDGRGEQYF; v_call: TRBV20-1; clone_size: many; j_call: TRBJ2-7; d_call: -
cdr3_nt: TGTGCCAGCAGTTTTGGGCCGGGACAACTAGAGACCCAGTACTTC; cdr3_aa: CASSFGPGQLETQYF; v_call: TRBV27; clone_size: -; j_call: TRBJ2-5; d_call: -
cdr3_nt: TGCGCCAGCAGCTTGAGGGACAGGTCCTCTGGGGCCAACGTCCTGACTTTC; cdr3_aa: CASSLRDRSSGANVLTF; v_call: TRBV5-1; clone_size: few; j_call: TRBJ2-6; d_call: TRBD1
cdr3_nt: TGTGCCAGCGAGGGACAGATTTACGAGCAGTACTTC; cdr3_aa: CASEGQIYEQYF; v_call: TRBV2; clone_size: many; j_call: TRBJ2-7; d_call: TRBD1
cdr3_nt: TGCAGCGCCCGGCGGGCAGGGGGCACGGATACGCAGTATTTT; cdr3_aa: CSARRAGGTDTQYF; v_call: TRBV29-1; clone_size: many; j_call: TRBJ2-3; d_call: TRBD1
cdr3_nt: TGCGCCAGCAGCTTGCAGGGGGGCTCCTACGAGCAGTACTTC; cdr3_aa: CASSLQGGSYEQYF; v_call: TRBV5-1; clone_size: few; j_call: TRBJ2-7; d_call: -
cdr3_nt: TGTGCCAGCAGTTTTGAAGGCTTCCAAGAGACCCAGTACTTC; cdr3_aa: CASSFEGFQETQYF; v_call: TRBV12-3/TRBV12-4; clone_size: many; j_call: TRBJ2-5; d_call: -
cdr3_nt: TGTGCCATCAGTCGGGACAGCAAAAACTCTGGAAACACCATATATTTT; cdr3_aa: CAISRDSKNSGNTIYF; v_call: TRBV10-3; clone_size: -; j_call: TRBJ1-3; d_call: TRBD1
cdr3_nt: TGTGCCAGCGCCAGACTAGCCGTCTACAATGAGCAGTTCTTC; cdr3_aa: CASARLAVYNEQFF; v_call: TRBV14; clone_size: many; j_call: TRBJ2-1; d_call: TRBD2
cdr3_nt: TGCGCCAGCAGCCCGGACAGGGGGCCAAAAAAAAAAACTAACACCGGGGAGCTGTTTTTT; cdr3_aa: CASSPDRGPKKKTNTGELFF; v_call: TRBV5-1; clone_size: few; j_call: TRBJ2-2; d_call: TRBD1
cdr3_nt: TGCAGTGCTAGTCGCAGGGTCGGTGAGCAGTTCTTC; cdr3_aa: CSASRRVGEQFF; v_call: TRBV20-1; clone_size: once; j_call: TRBJ2-1; d_call: -